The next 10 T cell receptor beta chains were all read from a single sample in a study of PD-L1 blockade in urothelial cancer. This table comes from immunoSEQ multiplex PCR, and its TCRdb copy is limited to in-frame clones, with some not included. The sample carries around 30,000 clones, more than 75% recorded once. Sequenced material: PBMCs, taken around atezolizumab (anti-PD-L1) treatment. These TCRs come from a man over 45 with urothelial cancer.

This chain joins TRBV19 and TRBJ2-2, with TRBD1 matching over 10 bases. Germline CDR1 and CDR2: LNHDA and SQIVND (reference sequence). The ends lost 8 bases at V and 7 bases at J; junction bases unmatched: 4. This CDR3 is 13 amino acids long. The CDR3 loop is CASGGQGYGELFF. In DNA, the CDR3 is TGTGCCAGTGGGGGACAGGGGTACGGGGAGCTGTTTTTT.

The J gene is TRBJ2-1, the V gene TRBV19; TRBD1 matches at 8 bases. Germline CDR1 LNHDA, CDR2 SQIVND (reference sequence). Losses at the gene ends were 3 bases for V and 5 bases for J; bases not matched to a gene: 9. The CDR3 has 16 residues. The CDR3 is CASSMWEDRVHNEQFF. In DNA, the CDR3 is TGTGCCAGTAGTATGTGGGAGGACAGGGTGCACAATGAGCAGTTCTTC.

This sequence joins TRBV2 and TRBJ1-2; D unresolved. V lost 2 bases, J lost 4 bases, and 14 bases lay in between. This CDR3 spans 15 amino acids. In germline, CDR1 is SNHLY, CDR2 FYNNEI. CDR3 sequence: CASSESPGTSYGYTF. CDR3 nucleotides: TGTGCCAGCAGTGAAAGTCCAGGAACAAGCTATGGCTACACCTTC.

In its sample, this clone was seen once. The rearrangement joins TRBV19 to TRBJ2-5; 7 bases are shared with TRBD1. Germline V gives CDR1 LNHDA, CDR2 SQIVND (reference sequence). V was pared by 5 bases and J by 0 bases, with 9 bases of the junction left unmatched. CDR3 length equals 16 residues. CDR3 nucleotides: TGTGCCAGTAGTGGGACAGAGAATTGGTACCAAGAGACCCAGTACTTC. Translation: CASSGTENWYQETQYF.

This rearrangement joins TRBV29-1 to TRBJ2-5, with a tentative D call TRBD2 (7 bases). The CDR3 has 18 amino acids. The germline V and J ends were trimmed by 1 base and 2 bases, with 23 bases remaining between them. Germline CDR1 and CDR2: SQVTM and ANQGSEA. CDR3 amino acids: CSVEVRGRGGRGQETQYF. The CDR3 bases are TGCAGCGTTGAAGTGAGGGGGAGGGGAGGGAGGGGGCAAGAGACCCAGTACTTC.

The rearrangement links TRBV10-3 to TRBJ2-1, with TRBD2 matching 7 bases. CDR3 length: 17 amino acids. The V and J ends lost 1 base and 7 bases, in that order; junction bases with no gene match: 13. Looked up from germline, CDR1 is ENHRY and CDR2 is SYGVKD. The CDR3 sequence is CAISELPEAGPGNEQFF. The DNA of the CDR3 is TGTGCCATCAGTGAGTTACCGGAAGCGGGGCCGGGTAATGAGCAGTTCTTC.

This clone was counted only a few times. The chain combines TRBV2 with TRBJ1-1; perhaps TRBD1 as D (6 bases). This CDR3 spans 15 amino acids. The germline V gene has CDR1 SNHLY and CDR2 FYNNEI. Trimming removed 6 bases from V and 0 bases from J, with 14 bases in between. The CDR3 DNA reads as TGTGCCAGCAGACCGAGGGGGACCTTGAACACTGAAGCTTTCTTT. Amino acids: CASRPRGTLNTEAFF.

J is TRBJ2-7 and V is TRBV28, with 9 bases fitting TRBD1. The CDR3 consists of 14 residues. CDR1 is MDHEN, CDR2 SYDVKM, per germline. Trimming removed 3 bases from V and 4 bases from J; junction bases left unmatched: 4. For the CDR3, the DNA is TGTGCCAGCAGTTTTGGGGACAGGGTGTACGAGCAGTACTTC. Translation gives CASSFGDRVYEQYF.

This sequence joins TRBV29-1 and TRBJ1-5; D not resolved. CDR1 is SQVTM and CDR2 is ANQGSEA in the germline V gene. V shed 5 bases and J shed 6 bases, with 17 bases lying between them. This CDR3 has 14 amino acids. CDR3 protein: CSVSGPGKGQPQHF. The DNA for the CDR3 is TGCAGCGTTAGCGGCCCGGGTAAAGGTCAGCCCCAGCATTTT. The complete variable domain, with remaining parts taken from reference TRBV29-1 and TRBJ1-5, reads SAVISQKPSRDICQRGTSLTIQCQVDSQVTMMFWYRQQPGQSLTLIATANQGSEATYESGFVIDKFPISRPNLTFSTLTVSNMSPEDSSIYLCSVSGPGKGQPQHFGDGTRLSIL.

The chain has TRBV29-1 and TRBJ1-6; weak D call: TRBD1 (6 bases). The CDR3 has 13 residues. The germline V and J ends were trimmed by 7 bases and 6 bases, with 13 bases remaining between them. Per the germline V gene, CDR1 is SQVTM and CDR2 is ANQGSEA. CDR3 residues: CSGRQDVNSPLHF. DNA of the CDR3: TGCAGCGGGAGACAGGACGTTAATTCACCCCTCCACTTT.